Listed below are T cell receptor beta chains from one sample, sequenced in a study of T-cell memory formation after mild COVID-19. One entry per CDR3 protein, called by TCRdb with MiXCR from the 5' RACE reads. The table records under 300,000 distinct CDR3 sequences, 18% of them present only once. The material sequenced was PBMCs or a T cell subset sorted from them (not recorded which). The receptors shown here come from a man aged 18 to 29 who had mild COVID-19 (a few samples of this study predate the infection). Cell type and time point are not known. CDR3s include the opening cysteine and the closing phenylalanine or tryptophan. D genes are given only for firm matches. Clone size appears in some rows only: once, few, many, or a class for an expanded clone.

d_call	j_call	v_call	clone_size	cdr3_nt	cdr3_aa
TRBD2	TRBJ2-1	TRBV20-1	-	TGCAGTGGCCCCGATACTAGCGGGGGAGACAATGAGCAGTTCTTC	CSGPDTSGGDNEQFF
TRBD2	TRBJ2-3	TRBV4-3	few	TGCGCCAGCAGCCAAGTGCAAGCGGGGGGAGGAGATACGCAGTATTTT	CASSQVQAGGGDTQYF
-	TRBJ2-7	TRBV6-1	-	TGTGCCAGCAGTGACTATTCGGGAAAGGCCTACGAGCAGTACTTC	CASSDYSGKAYEQYF
-	TRBJ1-6	TRBV24-1	many	TGTGCCACCAGTGATTTGCGGTGCAGGGCGGATTCACCCCTCCACTTT	CATSDLRCRADSPLHF
-	TRBJ1-1	TRBV20-1	-	TGCAGTGCTAGTATAGGCGGGGGGCGAACTGAAGCTTTCTTT	CSASIGGGRTEAFF
-	TRBJ2-1	TRBV4-2	many	TGTGCCAGCAGCCAAGATCTGGGTAATGAGCAGTTCTTC	CASSQDLGNEQFF
TRBD1	TRBJ1-5	TRBV20-1	-	TGCAGTGCTAGAGATTGGGAGGGACAGGCCAATCAGCCCCAGCATTTT	CSARDWEGQANQPQHF
-	TRBJ2-7	TRBV9	few	TGTGCCAGCAGCTCGCCAGGGGGGCCGGGGGAGCAGTACTTC	CASSSPGGPGEQYF
-	TRBJ2-1	TRBV7-2	-	TGTGCCAGCAGCTTTCGATCCTCCTACAATGAGCAGTTCTTC	CASSFRSSYNEQFF
TRBD1	TRBJ2-7	TRBV7-2	few	TGTGCCAGCAGCTCGGCCGACAGGGTCGGTTACGAGCAGTACTTC	CASSSADRVGYEQYF
TRBD1	TRBJ1-6	TRBV3-1	-	TGTGCCAGCAGCCAAGAAGGGACAGGGACTAATTCACCCCTCCACTTT	CASSQEGTGTNSPLHF
TRBD2	TRBJ2-3	TRBV28	-	TGTGCCAGCAGTTCACTAGCGGGGATAGCAGATACGCAGTATTTT	CASSSLAGIADTQYF
-	TRBJ2-1	TRBV7-6	-	TGTGCCAGCAGCGTCCGGGACTCGGTAGTCAATGAGCAGTTCTTC	CASSVRDSVVNEQFF
-	TRBJ2-4	TRBV7-2	few	TGTGCCAGCAGCTTAGACCCGGGAGCTCTAGCCAAAAACATTCAGTACTTC	CASSLDPGALAKNIQYF
-	TRBJ2-7	TRBV6-2/TRBV6-3	-	TGTGCCAGCGGGCGTGAACAGGGCTACGAGCAGTACTTC	CASGREQGYEQYF